One and the same sample provided the 32 T cell receptor beta chains below, sequenced in a study of T-cell reconstitution after alpha-beta-depleted transplantation in children. The TCRbeta library was prepared with unique molecular identifiers. TCRdb recomputed calls from the PCR reads with MiXCR, one row per CDR3 protein. Of approximately 350,000 distinct CDR3 sequences in the sample, approximately 10% are singletons; the top ten hold 2% to 3%. The specimen was PBMCs from the stem cell graft donor, collected from the stem cell graft. These receptors were taken from a human donor who donated a stem cell graft to a child with acute lymphoblastic leukemia.

This clonotype has a count of ten or more. The chain recombines TRBV7-9 with TRBJ1-4, with no clear D. This CDR3 contains 13 residues. Germline loops: CDR1 SEHNR, CDR2 FQNEAQ (reference sequence). The ends were cut back, 2 bases at V and 8 bases at J, with 9 bases in the middle. CDR3 sequence (DNA): TGTGCCAGCAGCTTATCAGAGGACGAAAAACTGTTTTTT. As protein: CASSLSEDEKLFF.

This chain joins TRBV18 and TRBJ2-5; the D is unclear. The V gene lost 4 bases and the J gene lost 4 bases, with 13 bases spanning the gap. Germline V lookup: CDR1 KGHSH, CDR2 LQKENI. This CDR3 contains 14 residues. Here the CDR3 DNA reads TGTGCCAGCTCACGTGCCCAGGTCGGAGAGACCCAGTACTTC. It codes for CASSRAQVGETQYF.

This clonotype has more than one count but fewer than ten. The J gene is TRBJ2-1, the V gene TRBV27; 11 nucleotides align to TRBD2. This CDR3 spans 17 amino acids. Unmatched junction bases numbered 7, after V lost 0 bases and J lost 6 bases. The germline CDR1 and CDR2 sequences are MNHEY and SMNVEV (reference sequence). Written as DNA, the CDR3 is TGTGCCAGCAGTTTATCCCCTCTAGCGGGAGGAGGCAATGAGCAGTTCTTC. Protein product: CASSLSPLAGGGNEQFF.

The chain joins TRBV12-3 or TRBV12-4 to TRBJ1-4; a possible D gene is TRBD1 (5 bases). Trimming cost V 4 bases and J 7 bases, with 16 bases left between them. CDR3 size: 15 residues. The CDR3 region has the DNA TGTGCCAGCAGTTCAGTTTCAGGGTCGAGTGAAAAACTGTTTTTT. This codes for CASSSVSGSSEKLFF.

This clonotype was counted many times. This chain uses TRBV7-2 with TRBJ2-3; 15 bases fit TRBD2. Trimming took 4 bases from V and 5 from J; bases not matched to a gene: 1. The V gene's germline CDR1 is SGHTA and CDR2 FQGNSA. The CDR3 covers 15 residues. The CDR3 sequence: CASSSGLAGGDTQYF. The CDR3 nucleotides are TGTGCCAGCAGCTCGGGACTAGCGGGAGGAGATACGCAGTATTTT.

This chain uses TRBV12-3 or TRBV12-4 with TRBJ2-7; a possible D gene is TRBD1 (6 bases). This CDR3 spans 15 amino acids. The V and J ends lost 6 bases and 3 bases respectively, with 18 bases between them. Here the CDR3 reads CASSPDPFRGYEQYF. Here the CDR3 DNA reads TGTGCCAGCAGCCCTGACCCATTCAGGGGCTACGAGCAGTACTTC.

This clonotype showed up many times. This rearrangement joins TRBV6-2 or TRBV6-3 to TRBJ1-4; no definite D call. From germline, CDR1 is MNHEY and CDR2 SVGEGT. The CDR3 consists of 14 residues. Between the trimmed V and J ends, which lost 6 bases and 7 bases, there was a span of 15 bases. For the CDR3, the DNA is TGTGCCAGCAGAAGGACCCCGACGGGTGAAAAACTGTTTTTT. Translating gives CASRRTPTGEKLFF.

The genes are TRBV6-5 and TRBJ2-1, with 13 bases that match TRBD2. The CDR3 totals 18 residues. Germline assignment: CDR1 MNHEY and CDR2 SVGAGI. Trimming cost V 4 bases and J 6 bases; bases outside gene matches: 12. Here the CDR3 DNA reads TGTGCCAGCAGTTTCACTAGCGGGAGGGCCCCCCGGCCCAATGAGCAGTTCTTC. This sequence encodes CASSFTSGRAPRPNEQFF.

This clonotype was observed at least ten times. The chain is built from TRBV5-1 and TRBJ2-2; 8 bases agree with TRBD1. Unmatched junction bases numbered 7, after V lost 5 bases and J lost 7 bases. The CDR3 is 14 amino acids. Germline CDR1 SGHRS, CDR2 YFSETQ. The CDR3, as DNA: TGCGCCAGCAGGGACAGGGTGAATGACGGGGAGCTGTTTTTT. Residues: CASRDRVNDGELFF.

This clonotype has a handful of counts. The V gene is TRBV12-3 or TRBV12-4, the J gene TRBJ2-7, with 12 bases identical to TRBD2. V lost 2 bases and J lost 5; bases outside the gene matches: 7. The CDR3 has 16 amino acids. CDR3 nucleotide sequence: TGTGCCAGCAGTTTATGGGCTAGCGGGAGGGCCAACGAGCAGTACTTC. Protein product: CASSLWASGRANEQYF.

This clonotype was picked up a small number of times. The chain is built from TRBV7-2 and TRBJ1-3, with a possible D match to TRBD1 (5 bases). From germline, CDR1 is SGHTA and CDR2 FQGNSA. CDR3 length: 16 amino acids. Trimming removed 5 bases at V and 0 bases at J, with 14 bases between. The CDR3 here is CASSPNGANSGNTIYF. CDR3 coding DNA: TGTGCCAGCAGCCCTAACGGGGCCAACTCTGGAAACACCATATATTTT.

There are many counts of this clonotype. The chain recombines TRBV12-3 or TRBV12-4 with TRBJ2-1; D is ambiguous. Trimming shortened V by 4 bases and J by 6 bases, and 7 bases separated the two germline ends. The CDR3 is made up of 12 amino acids. In nucleotides, the CDR3 is TGTGCCAGCAGTTCGGGTTTCAATGAGCAGTTCTTC. It codes for CASSSGFNEQFF.

This clonotype was detected ten times or more. The chain carries TRBV29-1 and TRBJ1-2; no reliable D call. The length of the CDR3 is 13 residues. V was cut by 0 bases and J by 4 bases, with 9 bases left in between. Germline CDR1 reads SQVTM; CDR2 reads ANQGSEA. The CDR3 region is CSVEEAPFYGYTF. Here the CDR3 DNA reads TGCAGCGTTGAAGAGGCACCTTTCTATGGCTACACCTTC.

This clonotype was observed a handful of times. The chain carries TRBV5-1 and TRBJ2-1; tentative D call: TRBD2 (6 bases). CDR1 and CDR2 (germline): SGHRS, YFSETQ. V was cut by 4 bases and J by 2 bases, with 19 bases left in between. This CDR3 has 17 amino acids. The CDR3 here is CASSKDGLPRTYNEQFF. CDR3 in DNA: TGCGCCAGCAGCAAGGACGGACTACCTCGAACCTACAATGAGCAGTTCTTC.

This chain uses TRBV7-2 with TRBJ1-1, with no clear D. The CDR3 is 13 amino acids. Trimming took 0 bases from V and 4 from J, leaving 6 bases between them. Germline V gives CDR1 SGHTA, CDR2 FQGNSA. The CDR3 protein is CASSLARVTEAFF. CDR3 nucleotides: TGTGCCAGCAGCTTAGCCCGGGTCACTGAAGCTTTCTTT.

This clonotype was picked up a small number of times. Germline and junction disagree at one end, which may indicate a read error. The chain uses TRBV19 and TRBJ2-6; D is possibly TRBD2 (7 bases). CDR1 and CDR2 (germline): LNHDA, SQIVND (reference sequence). The CDR3 is 16 amino acids. The DNA of the CDR3 is TGTGCCAGTAGTATGAAAGGGGGGGCTGGGGCCAACGGCCTGACTTTC. The encoded protein is CASSMKGGAGANGLTF.

The chain carries TRBV5-6 and TRBJ2-7, with 13 bases aligning to TRBD2. The length of the CDR3 is 17 residues. Losses at the gene ends were 4 bases for V and 1 base for J; bases not matched to a gene: 8. The V gene's germline CDR1 is SGHDT and CDR2 YYEEEE. CDR3 region: CASSLRWTSGSSYEQYF. In nucleotides, the CDR3 is TGTGCCAGCAGCCTGCGATGGACTAGCGGGAGTTCCTACGAGCAGTACTTC. The complete variable domain, with remaining parts taken from reference TRBV5-6 and TRBJ2-7, reads DAGVTQSPTHLIKTRGQQVTLRCSPKSGHDTVSWYQQALGQGPQFIFQYYEEEERQRGNFPDRFSGHQFPNYSSELNVNALLLGDSALYLCASSLRWTSGSSYEQYFGPGTRLTVT.

The chain joins TRBV30 to TRBJ2-5, with no clear D. There are 13 residues in the CDR3. The germline V gene encodes CDR1 GTSNPN and CDR2 SVGIG (reference sequence). With 0 bases removed from V and 5 bases from J, the gap between germline ends came to 10 bases. CDR3 in amino acids: CAWSVEGLETQYF. The CDR3 DNA follows: TGTGCCTGGAGTGTTGAAGGGTTGGAGACCCAGTACTTC. Together with reference TRBV30 and TRBJ2-5, the CDR3 gives the full variable domain: SQTIHQWPATLVQPVGSPLSLECTVEGTSNPNLYWYRQAAGRGLQLLFYSVGIGQISSEVPQNLSASRPQDRQFILSSKKLLLSDSGFYLCAWSVEGLETQYFGPGTRLLVL.

This clonotype was seen ten or more times. The V call is TRBV7-9, the J call TRBJ2-1, with 9 bases aligning to TRBD2. This CDR3 comprises 15 residues. CDR1 is SEHNR and CDR2 is FQNEAQ in the germline V gene (reference sequence). Trimming took 1 base from V and 9 from J; bases not matched to a gene: 7. The CDR3 DNA is TGTGCCAGCAGCTTAGTGGTAGCGGGAGTAATTGAGCAGTTCTTC. Translating it yields CASSLVVAGVIEQFF.

This clonotype was counted between two and nine times. The chain links TRBV5-1 to TRBJ2-5, with no clear D. CDR1 is SGHRS and CDR2 is YFSETQ in the germline V gene. Between the trimmed V and J ends, which lost 8 bases and 1 base, there was a span of 15 bases. The length of the CDR3 is 14 residues. The CDR3 region has the DNA TGCGCCAGTAATCCGGACGGCTCCCAAGAGACCCAGTACTTC. Translating it yields CASNPDGSQETQYF.

The chain recombines TRBV12-3 or TRBV12-4 with TRBJ2-7; the D is unclear. The CDR3 runs to 15 residues. V lost 3 bases, J lost 6 bases, and 18 bases lay in between. The CDR3 DNA is TGTGCCAGCAGTTTGGCCCCGTTAGGTTCGGGCGAGCAGTACTTC. Translated, it gives CASSLAPLGSGEQYF.

This clonotype was seen only a few times. The chain has TRBV28 and TRBJ2-1; D is perhaps TRBD2 (5 bases). Germline V gene lookup returns CDR1 MDHEN and CDR2 SYDVKM. The V end was cut by 3 bases, the J end by 4 bases, with 19 bases between. This CDR3 comprises 17 residues. CDR3 nucleotides: TGTGCCAGCAGTTTCGGGGTTGAGCGGAAAAAATACAATGAGCAGTTCTTC. Translated, it gives CASSFGVERKKYNEQFF. The full variable domain, its missing parts supplied by reference TRBV28 and TRBJ2-1, is DVKVTQSSRYLVKRTGEKVFLECVQDMDHENMFWYRQDPGLGLRLIYFSYDVKMKEKGDIPEGYSVSREKKERFSLILESASTNQTSMYLCASSFGVERKKYNEQFFGPGTRLTVL.

This clonotype came up a few times. The chain joins TRBV12-3 or TRBV12-4 to TRBJ2-5; 14 nucleotides line up with TRBD2. CDR3 length: 18 amino acids. The trim removed 3 bases at V and 5 bases at J, leaving 11 bases unmatched. The CDR3 nucleotides are TGTGCCAGCAGTTTCCCCCCGACTAGCGGGAGGGCCTGGGAGACCCAGTACTTC. It encodes CASSFPPTSGRAWETQYF.

At least ten counts were recorded for this clonotype. Here the CDR3 DNA reads TGTGCCAGCAGGCTAGCGGGAGGGACCTACGAGCAGTACTTC. Translating gives CASRLAGGTYEQYF. The chain links TRBV27 to TRBJ2-7, with 12 bases matching TRBD2. After removal of 6 bases from V and 2 bases from J, the junction contained 2 bases not matched to a gene. This CDR3 is 14 amino acids long. Germline V gene sequence: CDR1 MNHEY, CDR2 SMNVEV (reference sequence).

In this sample, this clonotype turned up a few times. V gene TRBV6-5 combines with J gene TRBJ2-3; D perhaps matches TRBD2 (6 bases). The ends were cut back, 0 bases at V and 0 bases at J, with 10 bases in the middle. From germline, CDR1 is MNHEY and CDR2 SVGAGI. There are 16 residues in the CDR3. The CDR3 reads CASSYSSRESTDTQYF. The DNA for the CDR3 is TGTGCCAGCAGTTACTCGAGCCGGGAGAGCACAGATACGCAGTATTTT.

The rearrangement uses TRBV20-1 and TRBJ2-1, with 7 bases fitting TRBD2. The CDR3 has 14 amino acids. V shed 4 bases and J 4 bases; nucleotides not matched to a gene: 7. Germline V gene sequence: CDR1 DFQATT, CDR2 SNEGSKA (reference sequence). This chain's CDR3 is CSAKAAGAYNEQFF. As DNA, the CDR3 is TGCAGTGCTAAGGCTGCGGGAGCTTACAATGAGCAGTTCTTC.

The chain employs TRBV29-1 and TRBJ2-3, with no clear D. Trimming stripped 8 bases from V and 4 bases from J, with 13 bases between. The CDR3 runs to 12 residues. Germline V lookup: CDR1 SQVTM, CDR2 ANQGSEA. DNA of the CDR3: TGCAGCATACAGACAAACGCAGATACGCAGTATTTT. The encoded protein is CSIQTNADTQYF.

Only a few counts were recorded for this clonotype. The V and J genes are TRBV7-2 and TRBJ1-1; D unclear. Germline lookup yields CDR1 SGHTA and CDR2 FQGNSA. The V end lost 2 bases, the J end lost 1 base, and 5 bases lay between the germline ends. This CDR3 is 13 amino acids long. The CDR3, as DNA: TGTGCCAGCAGCTTAACCTGGAACACTGAAGCTTTCTTT. Translation: CASSLTWNTEAFF.

This clonotype has a count of ten or more. The junction differs from germline at one of its ends, possibly a read error. The chain is built from TRBV5-1 and TRBJ2-7; D possibly corresponds to TRBD2 (6 bases). The CDR3 runs 14 residues. Germline V gene sequence: CDR1 SGHRS, CDR2 YFSETQ. CDR3 amino acids: CASTLATSSLKQYF. The CDR3, as DNA: TGCGCCAGCACCTTGGCCACTAGCAGTCTCAAGCAGTACTTC.

As DNA, the CDR3 is TGTGCCAGCAGCTTAGCGTATAGGGGCTTGGGCAATGAGCAGTTCTTC. Protein product: CASSLAYRGLGNEQFF. The chain uses TRBV7-9 and TRBJ2-1; D perhaps matches TRBD1 (5 bases). V shed 0 bases and J shed 6 bases, with 15 bases lying between them. Germline CDR1 and CDR2: SEHNR and FQNEAQ (reference sequence). The CDR3 length is 16 residues.

This clonotype was seen ten or more times. The chain employs TRBV28 and TRBJ2-7; 7 nucleotides align to TRBD1. V lost 5 bases and J lost 3; bases outside the gene matches: 10. Germline V gene data show CDR1 as MDHEN and CDR2 as SYDVKM. The CDR3 totals 15 residues. CDR3 loop: CASSHQGDGYYEQYF. As DNA, the CDR3 is TGTGCCAGCAGTCACCAGGGGGATGGTTACTACGAGCAGTACTTC.

The chain has TRBV29-1 and TRBJ2-1; TRBD2 agrees at 10 bases. After removal of 8 bases from V and 4 bases from J, the junction contained 14 bases not matched to a gene. CDR1 is SQVTM and CDR2 is ANQGSEA in the germline V gene. The CDR3 spans 16 residues. The CDR3 region is CSTKGASGRLYNEQFF. CDR3 bases: TGCAGCACAAAGGGGGCTAGCGGGAGATTGTACAATGAGCAGTTCTTC.